This T cell receptor beta chain was obtained from a study of blood T cell repertoires in COVID-19. Study in general: Whether acute or convalescent, the COVID-19 samples came from the United States, Italy and Spain. The cDNA or gDNA used as material had been derived from T cells, B-cell-depleted T cells, or PBMCs.

CDR1 SGHRS and CDR2 YFSETQ come from the germline V gene. This CDR3 comprises 18 residues. Trimming pared 3 bases from V and 2 bases from J, leaving 22 bases between. How the authors handled the data: Amplified reference gene primers provided the basis for estimating nucleated cell counts. TCRdb's table, derived via immunoSEQ multiplex PCR, lists solely in-frame clones and lacks some. V, J and clone size derive from that table, while D and trimming were established from the DNA sequence. The profile covers over 350,000 clones, with approximately 90% appearing a single time and more than 1.4% taken by the ten largest.

Sequencing used peripheral blood. The rearrangement uses TRBV5-1 and TRBJ2-3; possibly TRBD1 for D (6 bases). The sequence derives from a woman aged 25 to 39 with active or convalescent COVID-19. CDR3 sequence: CASSSNPPGVPSTDTQYF. For the CDR3, the DNA is TGCGCCAGCAGCTCCAATCCCCCAGGGGTCCCTTCCACAGATACGCAGTATTTT.